This entry lists 26 T cell receptor beta chains sequenced from one sample in a study of blood T cell repertoires in COVID-19. Repertoires were generated with immunoSEQ multiplex PCR, while TCRdb's copy carries only in-frame clones and drops some. The table has roughly 100,000 clones, 70% to 80% seen once. Sequencing was carried out using peripheral blood. The receptors stem from a man in his fifties or sixties with active or convalescent COVID-19.

The V gene is TRBV27, the J gene TRBJ2-5; 10 bases align to TRBD1. J was trimmed by 0 bases and V by 0 bases; bases with no gene match: 1. CDR1 and CDR2 from the germline V gene are MNHEY and SMNVEV (reference sequence). The CDR3 consists of 16 residues. CDR3 loop: CASSLSGQGYQETQYF. As DNA, the CDR3 is TGTGCCAGCAGTTTATCGGGACAGGGGTACCAAGAGACCCAGTACTTC.

The genes are TRBV27 and TRBJ2-1, with 11 bases fitting TRBD2. The CDR3 runs 17 residues. The germline gives CDR1 MNHEY, CDR2 SMNVEV (reference sequence). Losses at the gene ends were 3 bases for V and 9 bases for J; bases not matched to a gene: 13. Here the CDR3 DNA reads TGTGCCAGCAGTTTCCCTTTTGGGGTAGCGGGAGGGGGTGAGCAGTTCTTC. It is translated as CASSFPFGVAGGGEQFF.

The V call is TRBV5-1, the J call TRBJ1-2, with 9 bases matching TRBD1. This CDR3 comprises 14 residues. Germline V gene data show CDR1 as SGHRS and CDR2 as YFSETQ. V trimming: 0 bases; J trimming: 7 bases; junction bases outside the gene matches: 4. The CDR3 DNA reads as TGCGCCAGCAGCTTGGGACAGGGGGGCTCTGGCTACACCTTC. This encodes CASSLGQGGSGYTF.

This chain links TRBV6-2 or TRBV6-3 with TRBJ1-2; D ambiguous. The CDR3 extends over 15 amino acids. From germline, CDR1 is MNHEY and CDR2 SVGEGT. Trimming took off 6 bases at V and 0 bases at J, with 14 bases between the two ends. CDR3 sequence reads: CASSLPPTTNYGYTF. Written as DNA, the CDR3 is TGTGCCAGCAGCCTCCCCCCGACAACTAACTATGGCTACACCTTC.

The chain uses TRBV21-1 and TRBJ2-7; the table's D call of TRBD2 was not tested on the DNA. TRBV21-1 represents a pseudogene. The length of the CDR3 is 15 residues. The CDR3 DNA follows: TGTGCCAGCAGCAAAATACTAGCGGGAGGGACCGAGCAGTACGTC. This encodes CASSKILAGGTEQYV.

The chain links TRBV14 to TRBJ1-4; D may be TRBD1 (5 bases). The germline V gene encodes CDR1 SGHDN and CDR2 FVKESK. Trimming removed 1 base at V and 5 bases at J, with 5 bases between. The CDR3 consists of 13 residues. The CDR3 sequence: CASSQGTNEKLFF. The CDR3 DNA sequence: TGTGCCAGCAGCCAAGGGACAAATGAAAAACTGTTTTTT.

A single count supports this clone. The rearrangement joins TRBV28 to TRBJ1-2; TRBD1 agrees at 7 bases. Germline CDR1 reads MDHEN; CDR2 reads SYDVKM. Unmatched junction bases numbered 10, after V lost 2 bases and J lost 1 base. The CDR3 runs 17 residues. The CDR3 loop reads CASSLSRARGFNYGYTF. CDR3 sequence (DNA): TGTGCCAGCAGTTTAAGTAGGGCCAGGGGGTTTAACTATGGCTACACCTTC.

This clone has just one count. V usage is TRBV5-1 and J usage is TRBJ1-1; 8 bases match TRBD1. The ends lost 3 bases at V and 4 bases at J; junction bases unmatched: 2. Looked up from germline, CDR1 is SGHRS and CDR2 is YFSETQ. The CDR3 is made up of 13 amino acids. CDR3 in DNA: TGCGCCAGCAGCTCGGGACAGGCCACTGAAGCTTTCTTT. Translated, it gives CASSSGQATEAFF.

The chain joins TRBV3-1 (or the pseudogene TRBV3-2) to TRBJ2-2; 8 nucleotides match TRBD1. V was pared by 6 bases and J by 0 bases, with 3 bases of the junction left unmatched. The V gene's germline CDR1 is LGHDT and CDR2 YNNKEL (reference sequence). This CDR3 comprises 15 residues. The CDR3 sequence: CASRRDRTNTGELFF. For the CDR3, the DNA is TGTGCCAGCAGGCGGGACAGGACGAACACCGGGGAGCTGTTTTTT.

The rearrangement uses TRBV11-2 and TRBJ1-2; D gene uncertain. Trimming took 1 base from V and 6 from J, leaving 6 bases between them. The CDR3 is 12 residues long. Germline assignment: CDR1 SGHAT and CDR2 FQNNGV. The CDR3 region is CASSLGRNGYTF. The CDR3 DNA reads TGTGCCAGCAGCTTAGGGAGAAATGGCTACACCTTC.

V gene TRBV28 combines with J gene TRBJ1-5, with D perhaps TRBD1 (5 bases). V dropped 10 bases and J dropped 5 bases, with 18 bases sitting between them. Germline assignment: CDR1 MDHEN and CDR2 SYDVKM. This CDR3 region has 14 residues. The CDR3 region has the DNA TGTGCCATCCTCCGGTCGGGGGGGTATCAGCCCCAGCATTTT. Translated, it gives CAILRSGGYQPQHF.

This clone appeared a few times. This chain links TRBV7-2 with TRBJ2-5; D is possibly TRBD2 (6 bases). Trimming took 5 bases from V and 2 from J, leaving 12 bases between them. This CDR3 spans 14 amino acids. The germline gives CDR1 SGHTA, CDR2 FQGNSA. The DNA of the CDR3 is TGTGCCAGCAGCATAAGCGGGTTTCAAGAGACCCAGTACTTC. Amino acid sequence: CASSISGFQETQYF.

The chain uses TRBV18 and TRBJ1-1, with TRBD1 identical over 8 bases. CDR3 length: 13 amino acids. Germline lookup yields CDR1 KGHSH and CDR2 LQKENI. Trimming cost V 4 bases and J 7 bases; bases outside gene matches: 5. CDR3 sequence reads: CASSLIDRGEAFF. In DNA, the CDR3 is TGTGCCAGCTCACTCATAGACAGGGGTGAAGCTTTCTTT.

The V call is TRBV12-3 or TRBV12-4, the J call TRBJ2-7, with TRBD1 as a possible D gene (6 bases). This CDR3 contains 12 residues. Trimming took off 6 bases at V and 4 bases at J, with 10 bases between the two ends. The CDR3 protein is CASRGQKYEQYF. CDR3 in DNA: TGTGCCAGCAGGGGACAAAAATACGAGCAGTACTTC.

The J gene is TRBJ2-1, the V gene TRBV2; 14 nucleotides agree with TRBD2. V was pared by 6 bases and J by 8 bases, with 6 bases of the junction left unmatched. Germline CDR1 and CDR2: SNHLY and FYNNEI. The CDR3 runs to 15 residues. CDR3 nucleotides: TGTGCCAGCAGGGGGACTAGCGGGAGATTCGATGAGCAGTTCTTC. Residues: CASRGTSGRFDEQFF.

CDR3 residues: CASSLAGGSGYTF. As DNA, the CDR3 is TGTGCCAGCAGCTTGGCCGGGGGATCTGGCTACACCTTC. This chain links TRBV27 with TRBJ1-2; tentative D call: TRBD1 (5 bases). Germline V gene data show CDR1 as MNHEY and CDR2 as SMNVEV (reference sequence). This CDR3 region has 13 residues. V was trimmed by 6 bases and J by 7 bases, leaving 15 bases between them.

This chain connects TRBV19 to TRBJ1-5; D not certain. V was trimmed by 5 bases and J by 1 base, leaving 9 bases between them. The germline V gene encodes CDR1 LNHDA and CDR2 SQIVND (reference sequence). The CDR3 spans 14 residues. The DNA for the CDR3 is TGTGCCAGTAGTGAGGTGGTAAGCAATCAGCCCCAGCATTTT. Translation gives CASSEVVSNQPQHF. The full variable domain, rest sourced from reference TRBV19 and TRBJ1-5, is DGGITQSPKYLFRKEGQNVTLSCEQNLNHDAMYWYRQDPGQGLRLIYYSQIVNDFQKGDIAEGYSVSREKKESFPLTVTSAQKNPTAFYLCASSEVVSNQPQHFGDGTRLSIL.

The V call is TRBV11-2, the J call TRBJ1-1; D call uncertain. The CDR3 contains 15 residues. V was pared by 1 base and J by 5 bases, with 14 bases between. Germline CDR1 is SGHAT and CDR2 is FQNNGV. The CDR3, as DNA: TGTGCCAGCAGCTTAGGAGCGGGCAGAAAAACTGAAGCTTTCTTT. Translating it yields CASSLGAGRKTEAFF.

The chain combines TRBV7-2 with TRBJ2-5; 7 positions match TRBD1. The length of the CDR3 is 16 residues. V shed 5 bases, J shed 4 bases, and the junction held 13 bases outside the gene matches. The germline V gene encodes CDR1 SGHTA and CDR2 FQGNSA. Here the CDR3 DNA reads TGTGCCAGCAGCCCCCGCTATCTGACAGGGCGAGAGACCCAGTACTTC. Encoded protein: CASSPRYLTGRETQYF.

The chain has TRBV30 and TRBJ2-2, with D tentatively TRBD1 (6 bases). This CDR3 comprises 12 residues. Germline V gene data show CDR1 as GTSNPN and CDR2 as SVGIG (reference sequence). The ends were cut back, 5 bases at V and 6 bases at J, with 10 bases in the middle. This CDR3 is CAWGYRAGELFF. CDR3 DNA sequence: TGTGCCTGGGGTTACAGGGCCGGGGAGCTGTTTTTT. The entire variable domain, with the rest obtained from reference TRBV30 and TRBJ2-2, is as follows: SQTIHQWPATLVQPVGSPLSLECTVEGTSNPNLYWYRQAAGRGLQLLFYSVGIGQISSEVPQNLSASRPQDRQFILSSKKLLLSDSGFYLCAWGYRAGELFFGEGSRLTVL.

The sample holds a few counts of this clone. The V and J genes are TRBV2 and TRBJ1-5; 10 bases fit TRBD1. CDR3 length: 17 amino acids. Per the germline V gene, CDR1 is SNHLY and CDR2 is FYNNEI. With V trimmed by 2 bases and J by 7 bases, 11 bases remained unmatched. CDR3 DNA sequence: TGTGCCAGCAGTGAAATTTGGTATGGGACAGGGGAGCAGCCCCAGCATTTT. It yields the protein CASSEIWYGTGEQPQHF.

This sequence joins TRBV7-9 and TRBJ2-4, with 12 bases fitting TRBD2. V dropped 5 bases and J dropped 0; count of bases not matched to a gene: 5. The CDR3 spans 17 residues. In germline, CDR1 is SEHNR, CDR2 FQNEAQ (reference sequence). The CDR3 here is CASSPLTSGRAKNIQYF. CDR3 DNA: TGTGCCAGCAGCCCCCTGACTAGCGGGAGAGCCAAAAACATTCAGTACTTC.

The gene calls are TRBV10-3 and TRBJ2-3, with TRBD1 matching 9 bases. This CDR3 is 14 amino acids long. V lost 2 bases to trimming and J lost 3 bases; unmatched junction nucleotides: 0. Germline-derived CDR1 and CDR2 are ENHRY and SYGVKD. The CDR3 here is CAISEDRGTDTQYF. CDR3 nucleotide sequence: TGTGCCATCAGTGAGGACAGGGGGACAGATACGCAGTATTTT.

The chain combines TRBV24-1 with TRBJ2-2; 7 bases map to TRBD1. The CDR3 length is 16 residues. V dropped 4 bases and J dropped 7; count of bases not matched to a gene: 11. Per germline, CDR1 KGHDR and CDR2 SFDVKD. CDR3 in DNA: TGTGCCACCAGTGACCTACAGGGGACGACCGACGGGGAGCTGTTTTTT. This codes for CATSDLQGTTDGELFF.

The V and J genes are TRBV7-9 and TRBJ2-3; TRBD2 matches at 12 bases. The V gene's germline CDR1 is SEHNR and CDR2 FQNEAQ (reference sequence). The V and J ends lost 3 bases and 0 bases, in that order; junction bases with no gene match: 10. This CDR3 spans 19 amino acids. Here the CDR3 DNA reads TGTGCCAGCAGCTTGCCCCGACTAGCGGGAGTAACTAGCACAGATACGCAGTATTTT. This codes for CASSLPRLAGVTSTDTQYF.

The J gene is TRBJ2-1, the V gene TRBV28, with 7 positions matching TRBD2. The CDR3 runs 14 residues. Trimming at V came to 4 bases and at J to 8 bases, leaving 8 bases not matched to a gene. The germline V gene has CDR1 MDHEN and CDR2 SYDVKM. CDR3 loop: CASSYGRAPYEQFF. The DNA for the CDR3 is TGTGCCAGCAGTTATGGGAGGGCACCGTATGAGCAGTTCTTC.